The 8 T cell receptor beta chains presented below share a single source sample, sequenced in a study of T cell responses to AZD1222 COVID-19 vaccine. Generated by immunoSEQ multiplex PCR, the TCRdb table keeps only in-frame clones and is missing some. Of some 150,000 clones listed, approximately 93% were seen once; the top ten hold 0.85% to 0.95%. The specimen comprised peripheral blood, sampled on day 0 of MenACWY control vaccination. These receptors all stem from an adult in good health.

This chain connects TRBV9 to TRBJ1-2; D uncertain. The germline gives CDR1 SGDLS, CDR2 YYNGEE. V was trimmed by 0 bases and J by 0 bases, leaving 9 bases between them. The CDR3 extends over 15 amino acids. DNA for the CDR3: TGTGCCAGCAGCGTAGATCCGGTGCCTAACTATGGCTACACCTTC. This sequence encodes CASSVDPVPNYGYTF.

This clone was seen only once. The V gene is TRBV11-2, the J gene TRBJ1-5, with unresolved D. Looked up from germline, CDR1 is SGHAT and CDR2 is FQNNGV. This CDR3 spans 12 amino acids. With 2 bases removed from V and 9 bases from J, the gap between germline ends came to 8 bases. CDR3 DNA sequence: TGTGCCAGCAGCTTAACCCATGGGCCCCAGCATTTT. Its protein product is CASSLTHGPQHF.

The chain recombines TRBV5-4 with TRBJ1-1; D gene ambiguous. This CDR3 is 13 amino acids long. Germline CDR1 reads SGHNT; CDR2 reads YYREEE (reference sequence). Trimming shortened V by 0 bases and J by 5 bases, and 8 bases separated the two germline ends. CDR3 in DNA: TGTGCCAGCAGCTTGGGGAGGCAGACTGAAGCTTTCTTT. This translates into CASSLGRQTEAFF.

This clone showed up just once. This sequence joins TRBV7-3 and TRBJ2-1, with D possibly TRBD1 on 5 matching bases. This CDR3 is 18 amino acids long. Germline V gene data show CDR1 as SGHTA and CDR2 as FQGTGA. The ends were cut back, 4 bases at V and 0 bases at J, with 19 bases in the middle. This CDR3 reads CASSSGQGRSISYNEQFF. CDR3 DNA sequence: TGTGCCAGCAGCTCAGGTCAGGGTCGTTCAATCTCCTACAATGAGCAGTTCTTC.

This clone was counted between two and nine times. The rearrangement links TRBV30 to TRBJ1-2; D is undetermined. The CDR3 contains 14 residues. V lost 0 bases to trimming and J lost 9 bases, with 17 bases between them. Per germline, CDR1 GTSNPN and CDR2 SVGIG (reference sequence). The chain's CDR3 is CAWSVGTPTRSYTF. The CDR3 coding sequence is TGTGCCTGGAGTGTCGGCACTCCAACACGAAGCTACACCTTC.

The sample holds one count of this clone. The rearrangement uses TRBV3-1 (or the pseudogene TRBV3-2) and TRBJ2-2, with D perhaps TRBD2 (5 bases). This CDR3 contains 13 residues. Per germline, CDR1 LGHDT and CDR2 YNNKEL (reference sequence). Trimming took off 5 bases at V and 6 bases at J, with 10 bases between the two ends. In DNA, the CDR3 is TGTGCCAGCAGCGAGGGCCTCCCCGGGGAGCTGTTTTTT. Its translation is CASSEGLPGELFF.

The CDR3 loop is CASSLPRTRTDTQYF. The CDR3 nucleotides are TGTGCCAGCAGCCTCCCTCGTACCCGCACAGATACGCAGTATTTT. J is TRBJ2-3 and V is TRBV11-2; no clear D gene. CDR3 length: 15 amino acids. CDR1 is SGHAT and CDR2 is FQNNGV in the germline V gene. Trimming removed 5 bases at V and 1 base at J, with 13 bases between.

The CDR3 region has the DNA TGTGCCAGTAGTAGGACAGGGTTAAATCAGCCCCAGCATTTT. It encodes CASSRTGLNQPQHF. V is TRBV19 and J is TRBJ1-5; 8 bases fit TRBD1. CDR3 size: 14 residues. CDR1 LNHDA and CDR2 SQIVND come from the germline V gene (reference sequence). V was pared by 4 bases and J by 4 bases, with 3 bases of the junction left unmatched.